The clone carrying this TCR beta chain was seen only once. Original processing notes: Estimates of nucleated cell counts were drawn from the amplification of reference gene primers. Produced via immunoSEQ multiplex PCR; TCRdb's table is partial and in-frame only. That table is the source of V, J and clone size, and D and trimming were worked out from the DNA. The table lists 310,000 or so clones, roughly 87% of them singletons. The entry originates in a study of blood T cell repertoires in COVID-19. Study as a whole: Samples came from the United States, Italy and Spain, spanning acute and convalescent COVID-19. From T cells, B-cell-depleted T cells, or PBMCs came the material, which was cDNA or gDNA.

The V segment lost 8 bases and the J segment 6 bases; nucleotides outside the gene matches: 5. From germline, CDR1 is MDHEN and CDR2 SYDVKM. The length of the CDR3 is 13 residues. This clonotype was sampled from a man aged 30 to 45 with COVID-19, enrolled during active disease. The genes are TRBV28 and TRBJ2-7; 12 bases are a match to TRBD1. The sample was peripheral blood. CDR3 coding DNA: TGTGCCAGCCGCCGGGACAGGGGGCCCGAGCAGTACTTC. Translating gives CASRRDRGPEQYF.